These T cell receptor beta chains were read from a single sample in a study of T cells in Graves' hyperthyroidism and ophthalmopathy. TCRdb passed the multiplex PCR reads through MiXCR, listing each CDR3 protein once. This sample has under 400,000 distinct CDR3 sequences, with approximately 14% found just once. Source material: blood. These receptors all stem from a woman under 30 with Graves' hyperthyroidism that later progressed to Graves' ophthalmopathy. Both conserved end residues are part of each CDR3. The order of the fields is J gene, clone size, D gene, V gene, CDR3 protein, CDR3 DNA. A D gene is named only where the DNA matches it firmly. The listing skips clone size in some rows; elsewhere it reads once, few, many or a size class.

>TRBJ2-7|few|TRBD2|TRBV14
CASSHGLAGGPYEQYF
TGTGCCAGCAGCCATGGACTAGCGGGAGGGCCCTACGAGCAGTACTTC
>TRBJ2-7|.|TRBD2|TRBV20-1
CSARDAGGGLWEQYF
TGCAGTGCTAGAGACGCGGGGGGGGGCCTCTGGGAGCAGTACTTC
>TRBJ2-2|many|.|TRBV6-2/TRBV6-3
CASTVGVTGELFF
TGTGCCAGCACGGTCGGAGTCACCGGGGAGCTGTTTTTT
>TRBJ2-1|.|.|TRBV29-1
CSVIMLGGQFF
TGCAGCGTGATCATGCTGGGAGGGCAGTTCTTC
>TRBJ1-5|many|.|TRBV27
CASSYRVGSNQPQHF
TGTGCCAGCAGCTACAGGGTAGGGTCCAATCAGCCCCAGCATTTT
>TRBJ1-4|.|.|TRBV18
CASSPSQGWDEKLFF
TGTGCCAGCTCACCCTCACAGGGATGGGATGAAAAACTGTTTTTT
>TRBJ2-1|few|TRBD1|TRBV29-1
CSVYLGQGGYNEQFF
TGCAGCGTGTACTTGGGACAGGGGGGGTACAATGAGCAGTTCTTC
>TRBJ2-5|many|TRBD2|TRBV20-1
CSARRNGRAKETQYF
TGCAGTGCTAGAAGGAACGGGAGGGCCAAAGAGACCCAGTACTTC
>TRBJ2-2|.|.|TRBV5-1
CASAPMQGQGTGELFF
TGCGCCAGCGCCCCCATGCAGGGGCAGGGCACCGGGGAGCTGTTTTTT
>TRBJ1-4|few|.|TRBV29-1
CSVEKGPRDFEKLFF
TGCAGCGTTGAAAAGGGCCCAAGGGATTTTGAAAAACTGTTTTTT
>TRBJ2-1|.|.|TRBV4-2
CASSQVEVTSSYNEQFF
TGTGCCAGCAGCCAAGTAGAAGTCACAAGCTCCTACAATGAGCAGTTCTTC
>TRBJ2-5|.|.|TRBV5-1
CASSLSARMETQYF
TGCGCCAGCAGCTTGAGTGCCCGCATGGAGACCCAGTACTTC
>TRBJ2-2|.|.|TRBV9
CASSELGINTGELFF
TGTGCCAGCAGCGAACTAGGAATTAACACCGGGGAGCTGTTTTTT
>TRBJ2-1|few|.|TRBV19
CATGGPSYNEQFF
TGTGCCACAGGAGGTCCCTCCTACAATGAGCAGTTCTTC
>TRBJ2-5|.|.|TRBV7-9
CPPGGTGTNRETQYF
TGTCCTCCAGGGGGGACCGGGACCAACCGAGAGACCCAGTACTTC
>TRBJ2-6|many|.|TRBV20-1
CSADSGSIKLPGANVLTF
TGCAGTGCTGACTCAGGGTCGATTAAGTTACCTGGGGCCAACGTCCTGACTTTC
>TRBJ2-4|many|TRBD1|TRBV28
CASSQGPAGGNIQYF
TGTGCCAGCAGCCAAGGCCCTGCAGGGGGAAACATTCAGTACTTC
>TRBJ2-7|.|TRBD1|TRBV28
CASSFRPGGVYEQYF
TGTGCCAGCAGTTTTAGGCCAGGGGGCGTTTACGAGCAGTACTTC
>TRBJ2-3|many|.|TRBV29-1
CSVAPRSTDTQYF
TGCAGCGTTGCACCGCGGAGCACAGATACGCAGTATTTT
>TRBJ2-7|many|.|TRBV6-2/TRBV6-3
CASSFSRTTSGGPYEQYF
TGTGCCAGCAGTTTTTCCCGGACCACTAGTGGGGGTCCATACGAGCAGTACTTC
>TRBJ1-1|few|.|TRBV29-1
CSGDMAGEAFF
TGCAGCGGAGATATGGCGGGGGAAGCTTTCTTT
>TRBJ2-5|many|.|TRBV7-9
CASSLRGAKETQYF
TGTGCCAGCAGCTTACGGGGGGCAAAAGAGACCCAGTACTTC
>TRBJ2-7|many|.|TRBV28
CASSLGVRFEQYF
TGTGCCAGCAGTTTGGGGGTGAGGTTCGAGCAGTACTTC
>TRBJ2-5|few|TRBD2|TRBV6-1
CASKTSSGRETQYF
TGTGCCAGCAAAACTTCTAGCGGGAGGGAGACCCAGTACTTC
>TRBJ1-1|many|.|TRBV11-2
CASSLSRGLGTEAFF
TGTGCCAGCAGCTTAAGCAGGGGCCTGGGGACTGAAGCTTTCTTT
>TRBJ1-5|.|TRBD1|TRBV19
CASSIAGQGNQPQHF
TGTGCCAGTAGTATAGCCGGACAGGGCAATCAGCCCCAGCATTTT
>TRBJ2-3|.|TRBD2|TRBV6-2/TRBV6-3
CASRRLAAPSTDTQYF
TGTGCCAGCAGGAGACTAGCCGCGCCGAGCACAGATACGCAGTATTTT
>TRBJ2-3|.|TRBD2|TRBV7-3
CASSLIGGLAGRTDTQYF
TGTGCCAGCAGCTTAATCGGGGGCCTAGCGGGACGCACAGATACGCAGTATTTT
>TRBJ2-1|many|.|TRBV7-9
CASSLRWLSYNEQFF
TGTGCCAGCAGCTTAAGATGGTTGTCCTACAATGAGCAGTTCTTC
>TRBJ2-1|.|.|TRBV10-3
CAISESLKSSYNEQFF
TGTGCCATCAGTGAGTCTCTGAAGAGCTCCTACAATGAGCAGTTCTTC
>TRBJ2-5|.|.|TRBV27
CAWGETQYF
TGTGCCTGGGGAGAGACCCAGTACTTC
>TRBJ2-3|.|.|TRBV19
CASRRTGGVLRDTQYF
TGTGCCAGTAGACGGACTGGCGGGGTGTTAAGAGATACGCAGTATTTT
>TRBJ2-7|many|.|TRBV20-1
CSAYGGTGEQYF
TGCAGCGCCTATGGAGGGACCGGCGAGCAGTACTTC
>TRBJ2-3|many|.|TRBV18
CASSPTGASTDTQYF
TGTGCCAGCTCACCAACGGGAGCTAGCACAGATACGCAGTATTTT
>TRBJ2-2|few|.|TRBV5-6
CASSLVLSRDTNTGELFF
TGTGCCAGCAGCTTGGTATTAAGCCGGGACACGAACACCGGGGAGCTGTTTTTT
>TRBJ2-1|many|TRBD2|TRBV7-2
CASSRTSGSNEQFF
TGTGCCAGCAGCCGGACTAGCGGGAGCAATGAGCAGTTCTTC
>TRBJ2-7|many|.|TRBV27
CASRHLQTYEQYF
TGTGCCAGCAGGCATCTCCAGACGTACGAGCAGTACTTC
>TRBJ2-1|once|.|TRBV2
CASSRMLYNEQFF
TGTGCCAGCAGCCGAATGTTATATAATGAGCAGTTCTTC
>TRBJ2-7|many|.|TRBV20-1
CSATPDLYEQYF
TGCAGTGCTACCCCGGACCTTTACGAGCAGTACTTC
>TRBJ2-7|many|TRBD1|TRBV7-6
CASSGGQGPSYEQYF
TGTGCCAGCAGCGGCGGACAGGGGCCCTCCTACGAGCAGTACTTC
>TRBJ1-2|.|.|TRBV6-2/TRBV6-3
CASSYGGESGYTF
TGTGCCAGCAGCTACGGGGGGGAGAGTGGCTACACCTTC
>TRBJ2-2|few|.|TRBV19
CASSIDPGTGELFF
TGTGCCAGTAGTATAGATCCAGGCACCGGGGAGCTGTTTTTT
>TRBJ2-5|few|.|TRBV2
CASSWGVGGRGGETQYF
TGTGCCAGCAGTTGGGGGGTTGGTGGGAGAGGGGGGGAGACCCAGTACTTC
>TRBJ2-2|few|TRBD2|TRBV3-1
CASSHLTSGSFGENTGELFF
TGTGCCAGCAGCCATCTTACTAGCGGGAGTTTCGGGGAGAACACCGGGGAGCTGTTTTTT
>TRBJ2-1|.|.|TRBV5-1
CASSLDSEQEQFF
TGCGCCAGCAGCTTGGACTCCGAACAAGAGCAGTTCTTC
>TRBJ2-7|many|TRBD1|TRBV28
CASQFVGTAYEQYF
TGTGCCAGCCAATTCGTGGGGACAGCCTACGAGCAGTACTTC
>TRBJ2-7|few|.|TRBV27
CASSLWGWPNEQYF
TGTGCCAGCAGTTTATGGGGCTGGCCCAACGAGCAGTACTTC
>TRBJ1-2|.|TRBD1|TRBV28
CASSPDRAIDGYTF
TGTGCCAGCAGCCCGGACAGGGCGATCGATGGCTACACCTTC
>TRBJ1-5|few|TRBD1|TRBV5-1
CASSLNPRRGGMQPQHF
TGCGCCAGCAGCTTGAATCCTAGAAGAGGGGGCATGCAGCCCCAGCATTTT
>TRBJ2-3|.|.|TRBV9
CASSPRHGASTDTQYF
TGTGCCAGCAGCCCCCGACACGGAGCTAGCACAGATACGCAGTATTTT
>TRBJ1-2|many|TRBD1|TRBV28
CASTTGTAIKTGYTF
TGTGCCAGCACCACCGGGACAGCCATAAAAACTGGCTACACCTTC
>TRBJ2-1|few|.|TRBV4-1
CASSQAISAYNEQFF
TGCGCCAGCAGCCAAGCGATATCCGCCTACAATGAGCAGTTCTTC
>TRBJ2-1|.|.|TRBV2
CASLGSSNEQFF
TGTGCCAGCCTCGGGAGTTCGAATGAGCAGTTCTTC
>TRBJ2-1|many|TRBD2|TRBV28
CASSYSSGRTDEQFF
TGTGCCAGCAGTTATTCTAGCGGGAGGACGGATGAGCAGTTCTTC
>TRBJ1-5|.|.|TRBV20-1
CSAADRYSNQPQHF
TGCAGTGCTGCAGACAGATATAGCAATCAGCCCCAGCATTTT